One and the same sample provided the 26 T cell receptor beta chains below, sequenced in a study of OX40 agonist ivuxolimab in advanced cancers. The protocol used for the library was the immunoSEQ multiplex PCR assay. Not all clones reach the TCRdb copy of this immuneACCESS table, which keeps in-frame sequences only. Checked studies attribute under half of the gap to unresolved V genes and leave the rest unexplained. For this sample there are more than 60,000 clones; 81% appear just once. Over 4% of the sample comes from the top ten. Sequencing used CD4+ or CD8+ T cells sorted from blood, obtained in a trial of the OX40 agonist ivuxolimab. These receptor sequences come from an adult with an advanced solid tumor such as melanoma, head and neck, liver or kidney cancer.

This clone came up a few times. This chain links TRBV5-1 with TRBJ2-1; tentatively, D is TRBD1 or TRBD2 (5 bases each). Per the germline V gene, CDR1 is SGHRS and CDR2 is YFSETQ. V gave up 1 base and J gave up 6 bases, with 8 bases separating them. The CDR3 runs to 13 residues. This CDR3 reads CASSLPGSNEQFF. The CDR3 DNA reads TGCGCCAGCAGCTTGCCAGGGAGCAATGAGCAGTTCTTC. Based on the CDR3 plus reference TRBV5-1 and TRBJ2-1, the full variable domain is KAGVTQTPRYLIKTRGQQVTLSCSPISGHRSVSWYQQTPGQGLQFLFEYFSETQRNKGNFPGRFSGRQFSNSRSEMNVSTLELGDSALYLCASSLPGSNEQFFGPGTRLTVL.

The chain is built from TRBV23-1 and TRBJ2-2; tentative D call: TRBD2 (6 bases). TRBV23-1 is placed among ORFs of uncertain function. The V and J ends lost 2 bases and 3 bases respectively, with 16 bases between them. This CDR3 has 17 residues. The CDR3: CASSQKAGPLYTGELFF. As DNA, the CDR3 is TGCGCCAGCAGTCAAAAGGCGGGACCACTTTACACCGGGGAGCTGTTTTTT.

This chain joins TRBV5-1 and TRBJ1-5; possible D gene TRBD1, 6 bases. Between the trimmed V and J ends, which lost 0 bases and 5 bases, there was a span of 12 bases. Germline CDR1 is SGHRS and CDR2 is YFSETQ. The CDR3 runs 15 residues. CDR3 amino acids: CASSLAGTRDQPQHF. DNA for the CDR3: TGCGCCAGCAGCTTGGCCGGGACACGGGATCAGCCCCAGCATTTT. The variable domain in full, completed from reference TRBV5-1 and TRBJ1-5, reads KAGVTQTPRYLIKTRGQQVTLSCSPISGHRSVSWYQQTPGQGLQFLFEYFSETQRNKGNFPGRFSGRQFSNSRSEMNVSTLELGDSALYLCASSLAGTRDQPQHFGDGTRLSIL.

The J gene is TRBJ1-1, the V gene TRBV27, with D unresolved. Germline lookup yields CDR1 MNHEY and CDR2 SMNVEV (reference sequence). The CDR3 has 13 amino acids. The V and J ends lost 2 bases and 1 base respectively, with 5 bases between them. CDR3 sequence (DNA): TGTGCCAGCAGTTTAACGAGGAACACTGAAGCTTTCTTT. It translates to CASSLTRNTEAFF.

This clone was observed a single time. The V call is TRBV9, the J call TRBJ1-2; no firm D call. Deletions cut 4 bases from V and 1 base from J, with 8 bases between. Germline CDR1 reads SGDLS; CDR2 reads YYNGEE. This CDR3 has 13 amino acids. CDR3 bases: TGTGCCAGCAGCTCGGACGTTAACTATGGCTACACCTTC. Amino acids: CASSSDVNYGYTF.

The rearrangement links TRBV10-3 to TRBJ1-2; 7 nucleotides align to TRBD1. Germline CDR1 is ENHRY and CDR2 is SYGVKD. This CDR3 has 12 residues. V shed 8 bases and J 2 bases; nucleotides not matched to a gene: 2. The CDR3, as DNA: TGTGCCATCCCGACAGGGAACTATGGCTACACCTTC. It specifies CAIPTGNYGYTF.

The chain carries TRBV27 and TRBJ1-5, with D uncertain. Trimming removed 7 bases from V and 5 bases from J, with 18 bases in between. Germline V CDR1 and CDR2: MNHEY, SMNVEV (reference sequence). There are 15 residues in the CDR3. CDR3 residues: CASMHTGAAHQPQHF. CDR3 in DNA: TGTGCCAGCATGCATACGGGAGCCGCCCATCAGCCCCAGCATTTT.

V is TRBV10-3 and J is TRBJ1-1; tentatively, D is TRBD1 (5 bases). The CDR3 length is 13 residues. V was clipped by 7 bases and J by 1 base, with 10 bases between them. Per the germline V gene, CDR1 is ENHRY and CDR2 is SYGVKD. CDR3 DNA sequence: TGTGCCATCACCGACCAGGGGAACACTGAAGCTTTCTTT. Its protein product is CAITDQGNTEAFF.

The V gene is TRBV5-1, the J gene TRBJ2-7, with TRBD1 matching 7 bases. Losses at the gene ends were 0 bases for V and 2 bases for J; bases not matched to a gene: 2. Germline CDR1 SGHRS, CDR2 YFSETQ. CDR3 length: 14 residues. This chain's CDR3 is CASSLVGQPYEQYF. As DNA, the CDR3 is TGCGCCAGCAGCTTGGTGGGACAGCCCTACGAGCAGTACTTC.

This clone is a singleton in its sample. The CDR3 here is CASSTGRRSTNTEAFF. CDR3 DNA: TGCGCCAGCAGCACAGGACGGCGATCCACCAACACTGAAGCTTTCTTT. The chain employs TRBV5-1 and TRBJ1-1, with D possibly being TRBD1 (5 bases). The CDR3 is made up of 16 amino acids. Trimming pared 4 bases from V and 2 bases from J, leaving 18 bases between. The germline gives CDR1 SGHRS, CDR2 YFSETQ. Filled out from reference TRBV5-1 and TRBJ1-1, the complete variable domain reads KAGVTQTPRYLIKTRGQQVTLSCSPISGHRSVSWYQQTPGQGLQFLFEYFSETQRNKGNFPGRFSGRQFSNSRSEMNVSTLELGDSALYLCASSTGRRSTNTEAFFGQGTRLTVV.

The J gene is TRBJ1-2, the V gene TRBV19; D unclear. This CDR3 is built from 14 residues. Trimming left V 4 bases short and J 5 bases short, with 14 bases between. The germline V gene has CDR1 LNHDA and CDR2 SQIVND (reference sequence). The CDR3 DNA reads TGTGCCAGTAGTACGACGGGCCCCGTGTATGGCTACACCTTC. Its protein product is CASSTTGPVYGYTF.

The chain is built from TRBV6-5 and TRBJ1-1; tentative D call: TRBD1 (5 bases). Germline V gene sequence: CDR1 MNHEY, CDR2 SVGAGI. V lost 8 bases and J 0 bases, leaving 10 bases between the germline ends. The length of the CDR3 is 13 residues. Here the CDR3 reads CASSRAMNTEAFF. The CDR3 DNA reads TGTGCCAGCTCCAGGGCTATGAACACTGAAGCTTTCTTT.

The chain recombines TRBV4-3 with TRBJ1-1; D remains ambiguous. The CDR3 contains 14 residues. From germline, CDR1 is LGHNA and CDR2 YSLEER. The germline V and J ends were trimmed by 0 bases and 1 base, with 6 bases remaining between them. The CDR3 bases are TGCGCCAGCAGCCAAGACCCTAAGAACACTGAAGCTTTCTTT. It specifies CASSQDPKNTEAFF.

The chain joins TRBV2 to TRBJ1-2; D unresolved. V was clipped by 0 bases and J by 3 bases, with 11 bases between them. Germline V gene sequence: CDR1 SNHLY, CDR2 FYNNEI. This CDR3 is 15 amino acids long. The CDR3 DNA reads TGTGCCAGCAGTGAAGCAAGCGCAGAATACTATGGCTACACCTTC. As protein: CASSEASAEYYGYTF. The variable domain in full, with the rest retrieved from reference TRBV2 and TRBJ1-2, is EPEVTQTPSHQVTQMGQEVILRCVPISNHLYFYWYRQILGQKVEFLVSFYNNEISEKSEIFDDQFSVERPDGSNFTLKIRSTKLEDSAMYFCASSEASAEYYGYTFGSGTRLTVV.

The rearrangement joins TRBV6-1 to TRBJ2-7, with 13 bases fitting TRBD2. The CDR3 runs 15 residues. V trimming: 5 bases; J trimming: 4 bases; junction bases outside the gene matches: 5. Germline V gives CDR1 MNHNS, CDR2 SASEGT. Written as DNA, the CDR3 is TGTGCCAGCAGTCCACTAGCGGGAGGGACTTACGAGCAGTACTTC. Residues: CASSPLAGGTYEQYF.

The chain employs TRBV18 and TRBJ2-7, with TRBD2 matching 7 bases. The CDR3 is made up of 13 amino acids. The trim removed 6 bases at V and 7 bases at J, leaving 9 bases unmatched. Germline values: CDR1 KGHSH, CDR2 LQKENI. The CDR3, as DNA: TGTGCCAGCTCCCCAAAGACTAGCTGGGAGCAGTACTTC. Translating gives CASSPKTSWEQYF. Combining the CDR3 with reference TRBV18 and TRBJ2-7 gives the whole variable domain NAGVMQNPRHLVRRRGQEARLRCSPMKGHSHVYWYRQLPEEGLKFMVYLQKENIIDESGMPKERFSAEFPKEGPSILRIQQVVRGDSAAYFCASSPKTSWEQYFGPGTRLTVT.

The gene calls are TRBV9 and TRBJ2-2, with D unresolved. V lost 0 bases and J 1 base, leaving 7 bases between the germline ends. Germline CDR1 and CDR2: SGDLS and YYNGEE. The CDR3 spans 15 residues. In nucleotides, the CDR3 is TGTGCCAGCAGCGTAGATCCGCTGAACACCGGGGAGCTGTTTTTT. Amino acids: CASSVDPLNTGELFF. Filled out from reference TRBV9 and TRBJ2-2, the complete variable domain reads DSGVTQTPKHLITATGQRVTLRCSPRSGDLSVYWYQQSLDQGLQFLIQYYNGEERAKGNILERFSAQQFPDLHSELNLSSLELGDSALYFCASSVDPLNTGELFFGEGSRLTVL.

V is TRBV5-1 and J is TRBJ1-4; the match to TRBD1 covers 9 bases. The V gene's germline CDR1 is SGHRS and CDR2 YFSETQ. V dropped 4 bases and J dropped 0; count of bases not matched to a gene: 4. The CDR3 totals 16 residues. The CDR3 protein is CASSLRQGATNEKLFF. In nucleotides, the CDR3 is TGCGCCAGCAGCCTCCGACAGGGGGCAACTAATGAAAAACTGTTTTTT.

V gene TRBV29-1 combines with J gene TRBJ1-1; possible D gene TRBD1, 5 bases. Germline V gene lookup returns CDR1 SQVTM and CDR2 ANQGSEA. The CDR3 is 12 residues long. Trimming stripped 4 bases from V and 5 bases from J, with 11 bases between. The CDR3, as DNA: TGCAGCGTTGGCGGCGGGGGGACTGAAGCTTTCTTT. Protein sequence: CSVGGGGTEAFF.

This sequence joins TRBV5-8 and TRBJ2-3, with D tentatively TRBD1 (6 bases). The length of the CDR3 is 12 residues. Trimming shortened V by 5 bases and J by 14 bases, and 18 bases separated the two germline ends. Germline-derived CDR1 and CDR2 are SGHTS and YDEGEE. The CDR3 is CASRIRGQRWYF. In DNA, the CDR3 is TGTGCCAGCAGGATCAGGGGCCAACGTTGGTATTTT.

This chain uses TRBV5-1 with TRBJ2-3, with 9 positions matching TRBD2. From germline, CDR1 is SGHRS and CDR2 YFSETQ. This CDR3 comprises 17 residues. J was trimmed by 4 bases and V by 0 bases; bases with no gene match: 9. The chain's CDR3 is CASSLVVLAGSADTQYF. The CDR3 coding sequence is TGCGCCAGCAGCTTGGTTGTCCTAGCGGGAAGCGCAGATACGCAGTATTTT.

The chain employs TRBV7-8 and TRBJ1-1; D perhaps matches TRBD1 (6 bases). This CDR3 has 13 amino acids. V was shortened by 3 bases and J by 11 bases, with 16 bases between the two germline ends. From germline, CDR1 is SGHVS and CDR2 FQNEAQ. The DNA of the CDR3 is TGTGCCAGCAGCTTCAGGGGTATTTCCTACGCTTTCTTT. Translating it yields CASSFRGISYAFF.

V is TRBV6-6 and J is TRBJ1-1; D uncertain. Trimming stripped 5 bases from V and 0 bases from J, with 16 bases between. The CDR3 totals 16 residues. Germline-derived CDR1 and CDR2 are MNHNY and SVGAGI (reference sequence). The CDR3 nucleotides are TGTGCCAGCAGTACATCGGACGGAAATGTGAACACTGAAGCTTTCTTT. Amino acids: CASSTSDGNVNTEAFF.

This chain connects TRBV29-1 to TRBJ1-2, with TRBD1 matching 8 bases. The CDR3 length is 12 residues. V was pared by 6 bases and J by 8 bases, with 8 bases of the junction left unmatched. Germline V gives CDR1 SQVTM, CDR2 ANQGSEA. CDR3 protein: CSVPWTGNGYTF. CDR3 bases: TGCAGCGTCCCTTGGACAGGGAACGGCTACACCTTC.

The rearrangement uses TRBV29-1 and TRBJ1-1; 7 bases match TRBD1. Per germline, CDR1 SQVTM and CDR2 ANQGSEA. This CDR3 is 13 amino acids long. V gave up 5 bases and J gave up 1 base; unmatched junction bases: 4. The DNA of the CDR3 is TGCAGCGTTAAAGGACAGGAGAACACTGAAGCTTTCTTT. Encoded protein: CSVKGQENTEAFF.

This chain uses TRBV5-6 with TRBJ2-3; no definite D call. Trimming took off 2 bases at V and 4 bases at J, with 17 bases between the two ends. The germline gives CDR1 SGHDT, CDR2 YYEEEE. This CDR3 has 16 amino acids. The CDR3 here is CASSFGLKQNSDTQYF. As DNA, the CDR3 is TGTGCCAGCAGCTTCGGTCTGAAACAGAACTCAGATACGCAGTATTTT.